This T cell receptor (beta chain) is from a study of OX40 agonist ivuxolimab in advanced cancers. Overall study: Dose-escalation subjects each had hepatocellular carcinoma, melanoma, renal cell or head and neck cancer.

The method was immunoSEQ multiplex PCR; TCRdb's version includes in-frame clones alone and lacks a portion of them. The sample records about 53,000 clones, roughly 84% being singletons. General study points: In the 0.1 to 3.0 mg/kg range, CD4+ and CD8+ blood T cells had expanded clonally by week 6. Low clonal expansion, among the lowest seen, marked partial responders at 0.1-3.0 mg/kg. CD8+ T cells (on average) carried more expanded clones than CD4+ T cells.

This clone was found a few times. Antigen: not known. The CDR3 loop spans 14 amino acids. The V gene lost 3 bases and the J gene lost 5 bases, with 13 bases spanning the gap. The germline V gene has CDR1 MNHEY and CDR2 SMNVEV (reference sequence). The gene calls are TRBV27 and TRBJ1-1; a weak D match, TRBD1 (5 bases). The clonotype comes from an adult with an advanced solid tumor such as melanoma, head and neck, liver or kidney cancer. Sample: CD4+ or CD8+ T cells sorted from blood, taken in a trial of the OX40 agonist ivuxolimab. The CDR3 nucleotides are TGTGCCAGCAGTTTCGGAAGGGGAAAAACTGAAGCTTTCTTT. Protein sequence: CASSFGRGKTEAFF.